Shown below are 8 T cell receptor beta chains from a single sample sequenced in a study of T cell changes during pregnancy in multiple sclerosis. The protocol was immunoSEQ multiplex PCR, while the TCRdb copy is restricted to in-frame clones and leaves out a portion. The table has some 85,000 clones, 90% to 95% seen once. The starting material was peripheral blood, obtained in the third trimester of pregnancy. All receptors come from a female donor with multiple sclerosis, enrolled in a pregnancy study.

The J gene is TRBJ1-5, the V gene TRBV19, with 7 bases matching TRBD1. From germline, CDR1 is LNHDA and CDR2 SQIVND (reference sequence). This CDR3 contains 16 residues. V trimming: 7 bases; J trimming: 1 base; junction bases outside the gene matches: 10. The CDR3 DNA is TGTGCCAGTACCAGCGTTGGGACAGCCAGCAATCAGCCCCAGCATTTT. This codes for CASTSVGTASNQPQHF.

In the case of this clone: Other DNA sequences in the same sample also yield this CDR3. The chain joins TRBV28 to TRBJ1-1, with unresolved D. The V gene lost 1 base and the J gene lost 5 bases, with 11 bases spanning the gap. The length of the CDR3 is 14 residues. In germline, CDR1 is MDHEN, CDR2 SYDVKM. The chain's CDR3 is CASSLLAPSTEAFF. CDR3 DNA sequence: TGTGCCAGCAGTTTATTGGCTCCTTCAACTGAAGCTTTCTTT.

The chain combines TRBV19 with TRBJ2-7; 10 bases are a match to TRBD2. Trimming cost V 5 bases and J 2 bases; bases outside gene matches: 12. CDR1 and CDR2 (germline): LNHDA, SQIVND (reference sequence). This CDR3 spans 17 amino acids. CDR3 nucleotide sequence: TGTGCCAGTAGTTATACAGGGTCTAGCGGGAGCCCCTACGAGCAGTACTTC. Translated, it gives CASSYTGSSGSPYEQYF.

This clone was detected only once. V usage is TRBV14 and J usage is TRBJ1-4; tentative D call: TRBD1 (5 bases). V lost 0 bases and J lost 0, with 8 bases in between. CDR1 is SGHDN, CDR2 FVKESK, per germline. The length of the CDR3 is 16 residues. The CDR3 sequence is CASSQDAGTTNEKLFF. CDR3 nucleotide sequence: TGTGCCAGCAGCCAAGATGCAGGGACAACTAATGAAAAACTGTTTTTT.

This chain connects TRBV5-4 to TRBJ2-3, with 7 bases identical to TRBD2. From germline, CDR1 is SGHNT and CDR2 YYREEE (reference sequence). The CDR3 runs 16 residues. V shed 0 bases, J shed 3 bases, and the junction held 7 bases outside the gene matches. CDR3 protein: CASSLGPGGGTDTQYF. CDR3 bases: TGTGCCAGCAGCTTGGGACCGGGAGGCGGTACAGATACGCAGTATTTT.

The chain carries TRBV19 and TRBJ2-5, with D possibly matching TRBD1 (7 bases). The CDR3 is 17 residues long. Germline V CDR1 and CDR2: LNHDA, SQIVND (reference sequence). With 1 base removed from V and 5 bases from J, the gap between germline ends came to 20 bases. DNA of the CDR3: TGTGCCAGTAGTATAGCCCGACGGCAGGGGGGTTTTGAGACCCAGTACTTC. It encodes CASSIARRQGGFETQYF.

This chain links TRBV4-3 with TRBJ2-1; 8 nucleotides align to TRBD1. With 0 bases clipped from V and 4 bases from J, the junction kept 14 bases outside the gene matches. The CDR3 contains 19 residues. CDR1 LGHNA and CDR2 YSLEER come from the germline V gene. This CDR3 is CASSQDTPPTGDIYNEQFF. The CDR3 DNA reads TGCGCCAGCAGCCAAGATACCCCCCCGACAGGGGACATTTACAATGAGCAGTTCTTC.

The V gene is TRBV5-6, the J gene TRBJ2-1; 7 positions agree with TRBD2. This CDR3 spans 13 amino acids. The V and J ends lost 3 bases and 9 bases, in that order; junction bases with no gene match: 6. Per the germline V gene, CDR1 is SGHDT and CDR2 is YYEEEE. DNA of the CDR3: TGTGCCAGCAGCTGGGGGGGGGAAGGTGAGCAGTTCTTC. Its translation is CASSWGGEGEQFF.